These 32 T cell receptor beta chains came from one sample sequenced in a study of cytomegalovirus exposure and HLA in healthy donors. Data came from immunoSEQ multiplex PCR; TCRdb stores just in-frame clones and leaves some out. The table includes 90,000 to 150,000 clones, approximately 87% detected once. Input material: PBMCs. The receptor set was obtained from a woman aged 18-30 years in good health and CMV-seropositive.

This rearrangement joins TRBV30 to TRBJ1-1; D gene uncertain. V was shortened by 0 bases and J by 2 bases, with 7 bases between the two germline ends. Germline V lookup: CDR1 GTSNPN, CDR2 SVGIG (reference sequence). This CDR3 comprises 13 residues. The CDR3 nucleotides are TGTGCCTGGAGTGTACTTTTAAACACTGAAGCTTTCTTT. Translation gives CAWSVLLNTEAFF.

The J gene is TRBJ2-1, the V gene TRBV7-2; 8 nucleotides match TRBD2. V trimming: 1 base; J trimming: 7 bases; junction bases outside the gene matches: 6. The germline gives CDR1 SGHTA, CDR2 FQGNSA. There are 15 residues in the CDR3. The CDR3 here is CASSLVGLGYNEQFF. CDR3 bases: TGTGCCAGCAGCTTAGTGGGACTAGGTTATAATGAGCAGTTCTTC.

This chain joins TRBV19 and TRBJ1-5, with D hard to call. Germline V gene lookup returns CDR1 LNHDA and CDR2 SQIVND (reference sequence). The CDR3 contains 16 residues. Trimming removed 3 bases from V and 0 bases from J, with 12 bases in between. CDR3 sequence: CASSISWAHSNQPQHF. CDR3 DNA sequence: TGTGCCAGTAGTATTTCGTGGGCACATAGCAATCAGCCCCAGCATTTT.

Only one count was recorded for this clone. The chain carries TRBV4-2 and TRBJ2-5, with TRBD1 as a possible D gene (5 bases). CDR1 is LGHNA and CDR2 is YNFKEQ in the germline V gene. V lost 4 bases to trimming and J lost 5 bases, with 17 bases between them. This CDR3 spans 15 amino acids. For the CDR3, the DNA is TGTGCCAGCAGCCGATGGGTAGGGGCCGGGGAGACCCAGTACTTC. It yields the protein CASSRWVGAGETQYF.

The chain employs TRBV28 and TRBJ1-1; 7 bases map to TRBD1. There are 13 residues in the CDR3. V trimming: 5 bases; J trimming: 2 bases; junction bases outside the gene matches: 2. Germline V gene sequence: CDR1 MDHEN, CDR2 SYDVKM. Here the CDR3 DNA reads TGTGCCAGCAGTCGACAGGGTAACACTGAAGCTTTCTTT. This encodes CASSRQGNTEAFF.

The chain employs TRBV5-1 and TRBJ2-3; 11 bases are a match to TRBD2. Germline trimming cut 3 bases from V and 5 bases from J; bases unmatched to any gene: 2. The germline V gene encodes CDR1 SGHRS and CDR2 YFSETQ. The CDR3 is made up of 14 amino acids. In DNA, the CDR3 is TGCGCCAGCAGCTCCGGGACTAGCGGAGATACGCAGTATTTT. Protein sequence: CASSSGTSGDTQYF.

This rearrangement joins TRBV27 to TRBJ2-5, with 8 positions matching TRBD1. Germline lookup yields CDR1 MNHEY and CDR2 SMNVEV (reference sequence). The CDR3 has 11 residues. J was trimmed by 5 bases and V by 9 bases; bases with no gene match: 2. DNA for the CDR3: TGTGCCAGACAGGGGGAGGAGACCCAGTACTTC. It yields the protein CARQGEETQYF.

The chain joins TRBV29-1 to TRBJ1-2; D is ambiguous. CDR1 and CDR2 from the germline V gene are SQVTM and ANQGSEA. Trimming took off 6 bases at V and 1 base at J, with 18 bases between the two ends. The CDR3 extends over 15 amino acids. The CDR3 region has the DNA TGCAGCGTCCCCATAGGCAGCCAGGTTAACTATGGCTACACCTTC. The encoded protein is CSVPIGSQVNYGYTF.

V is TRBV9 and J is TRBJ2-7, with D perhaps matching TRBD2 (6 bases). Germline CDR1 is SGDLS and CDR2 is YYNGEE. V lost 3 bases and J 1 base, leaving 11 bases between the germline ends. The CDR3 loop spans 14 amino acids. CDR3 DNA sequence: TGTGCCAGCAGCGCGGGGGACGGATCCTACGAGCAGTACTTC. Protein sequence: CASSAGDGSYEQYF.

This chain connects TRBV7-8 to TRBJ1-5; D may be TRBD1 (5 bases). This CDR3 has 13 amino acids. The V end lost 5 bases, the J end lost 2 bases, and 7 bases lay between the germline ends. Germline V gene sequence: CDR1 SGHVS, CDR2 FQNEAQ. The CDR3 spells CASSQGGNQPQHF. The CDR3 DNA is TGTGCCAGCAGCCAAGGGGGCAATCAGCCCCAGCATTTT.

The rearrangement links TRBV27 to TRBJ2-1, with D possibly matching TRBD2 (5 bases). Looked up from germline, CDR1 is MNHEY and CDR2 is SMNVEV (reference sequence). The CDR3 covers 14 residues. V dropped 3 bases and J dropped 1 base, with 7 bases sitting between them. The CDR3 spells CASSLRVSYNEQFF. CDR3 in DNA: TGTGCCAGCAGTTTGAGGGTTTCCTACAATGAGCAGTTCTTC.

The chain couples TRBV5-1 to TRBJ1-3; tentative D call: TRBD1 (5 bases). Germline loops: CDR1 SGHRS, CDR2 YFSETQ. With 4 bases removed from V and 0 bases from J, the gap between germline ends came to 11 bases. The CDR3 has 15 residues. The CDR3 coding sequence is TGCGCCAGCAGCCCGGGACTTCACTCTGGAAACACCATATATTTT. Its translation: CASSPGLHSGNTIYF. Full variable domain (outside the CDR3, taken from reference TRBV5-1 and TRBJ1-3): KAGVTQTPRYLIKTRGQQVTLSCSPISGHRSVSWYQQTPGQGLQFLFEYFSETQRNKGNFPGRFSGRQFSNSRSEMNVSTLELGDSALYLCASSPGLHSGNTIYFGEGSWLTVV.

The rearrangement uses TRBV27 and TRBJ2-1; 7 bases agree with TRBD1. The CDR3 is 16 residues long. The junction had 9 bases not matched to a gene; V was cut back by 5 bases and J by 2 bases. Germline CDR1 and CDR2: MNHEY and SMNVEV (reference sequence). CDR3 DNA sequence: TGTGCCAGCAGTCCCTTGACAGGGAAAGCCTACAATGAGCAGTTCTTC. Encoded protein: CASSPLTGKAYNEQFF.

The chain links TRBV18 to TRBJ2-1; 11 nucleotides agree with TRBD2. The junction had 5 bases not matched to a gene; V was cut back by 4 bases and J by 3 bases. Germline V gene data show CDR1 as KGHSH and CDR2 as LQKENI. This CDR3 comprises 16 residues. In nucleotides, the CDR3 is TGTGCCAGCTCACATCGAACTAGCGGGGGCTACAATGAGCAGTTCTTC. Protein sequence: CASSHRTSGGYNEQFF.

The chain employs TRBV5-6 and TRBJ2-3; 9 bases align to TRBD2. Per germline, CDR1 SGHDT and CDR2 YYEEEE. The CDR3 totals 19 residues. V was pared by 0 bases and J by 2 bases, with 13 bases of the junction left unmatched. In nucleotides, the CDR3 is TGTGCCAGCAGCTTGGCGGTAGCGGGAGTTCGCCCCCCCACAGATACGCAGTATTTT. Translating gives CASSLAVAGVRPPTDTQYF.

This sequence joins TRBV6-6 and TRBJ1-4; tentatively, D is TRBD1 (6 bases). CDR1 MNHNY and CDR2 SVGAGI come from the germline V gene (reference sequence). There are 15 residues in the CDR3. The V end lost 6 bases, the J end lost 8 bases, and 19 bases lay between the germline ends. This CDR3 reads CASRIGPSQGEKLFF. The CDR3 DNA reads TGTGCCAGCAGAATCGGGCCGAGCCAGGGGGAAAAACTGTTTTTT.

The rearrangement joins TRBV2 to TRBJ2-5, with D possibly matching TRBD1 (5 bases). Trimming removed 7 bases from V and 5 bases from J, with 14 bases in between. The CDR3 is made up of 13 amino acids. Germline lookup yields CDR1 SNHLY and CDR2 FYNNEI. The CDR3, as DNA: TGTGCCAGCACAGTGAGGACAACCGAGACCCAGTACTTC. Translation gives CASTVRTTETQYF.

The rearrangement joins TRBV5-1 to TRBJ1-4, with a weak D call TRBD1 (6 bases). Trimming took 0 bases from V and 7 from J, leaving 13 bases between them. Germline V gives CDR1 SGHRS, CDR2 YFSETQ. The CDR3 is 15 residues long. CDR3 sequence reads: CASSLVNREGEKLFF. The CDR3 DNA sequence: TGCGCCAGCAGCTTGGTGAACAGGGAAGGTGAAAAACTGTTTTTT.

The J gene is TRBJ2-1, the V gene TRBV11-2; D is perhaps TRBD1 (6 bases). The CDR3 extends over 15 amino acids. V was shortened by 4 bases and J by 8 bases, with 18 bases between the two germline ends. CDR1 is SGHAT, CDR2 FQNNGV, per germline. The CDR3 region has the DNA TGTGCCAGCAGCTCGAGGGAGCCAGGGGTAGATGAGCAGTTCTTC. This translates into CASSSREPGVDEQFF.

The chain couples TRBV7-3 to TRBJ1-1; TRBD1 matches at 10 bases. J lost 3 bases, V lost 1 base, and 2 bases had no gene match. Germline CDR1 and CDR2: SGHTA and FQGTGA. The CDR3 covers 15 residues. The CDR3 loop reads CASSLMGTGDTEAFF. CDR3 in DNA: TGTGCCAGCAGCTTAATGGGGACAGGGGACACTGAAGCTTTCTTT.

The chain has TRBV4-3 and TRBJ1-3, with 7 bases lining up with TRBD1. Germline trimming cut 2 bases from V and 2 bases from J; bases unmatched to any gene: 9. This CDR3 is 17 amino acids long. Germline CDR1 is LGHNA and CDR2 is YSLEER. CDR3 region: CASSQTTVGGTGNTIYF. CDR3 nucleotide sequence: TGCGCCAGCAGCCAAACGACTGTAGGGGGCACTGGAAACACCATATATTTT.

This chain connects TRBV18 to TRBJ2-3; 12 positions agree with TRBD2. This CDR3 region has 16 residues. Unmatched junction bases numbered 4, after V lost 4 bases and J lost 2 bases. Germline lookup yields CDR1 KGHSH and CDR2 LQKENI. For the CDR3, the DNA is TGTGCCAGCTCACTAAGGACTAGCGGGGCCACAGATACGCAGTATTTT. It is translated as CASSLRTSGATDTQYF.

V gene TRBV2 combines with J gene TRBJ1-5; tentative D call: TRBD1 (6 bases). Germline CDR1 is SNHLY and CDR2 is FYNNEI. Trimming took off 5 bases at V and 4 bases at J, with 12 bases between the two ends. The CDR3 has 14 amino acids. The CDR3 loop is CASSSGQLNQPQHF. In nucleotides, the CDR3 is TGTGCCAGCAGTTCCGGACAGTTAAATCAGCCCCAGCATTTT.

This clone showed up just once. The chain has TRBV7-9 and TRBJ2-7; the D gene is possibly TRBD1 (6 bases). Germline CDR1 SEHNR, CDR2 FQNEAQ (reference sequence). The ends were cut back, 0 bases at V and 5 bases at J, with 14 bases in the middle. CDR3 length equals 15 residues. DNA for the CDR3: TGTGCCAGCAGCTTAGCGGGCAGGGGTGTGGACGAGCAGTACTTC. Protein sequence: CASSLAGRGVDEQYF.

This chain connects TRBV7-8 to TRBJ2-7; weak D call: TRBD1 (6 bases). The length of the CDR3 is 14 residues. The germline V and J ends were trimmed by 3 bases and 3 bases, with 12 bases remaining between them. Germline CDR1 reads SGHVS; CDR2 reads FQNEAQ. The CDR3 is CASSLNRESYEQYF. The CDR3 DNA sequence: TGTGCCAGCAGCTTGAACAGGGAGAGCTACGAGCAGTACTTC.

This clone was seen just once. V usage is TRBV6-5 and J usage is TRBJ1-1; TRBD1 might be the D (5 bases). The CDR3 runs 15 residues. The germline V gene encodes CDR1 MNHEY and CDR2 SVGAGI. V was cut by 2 bases and J by 4 bases, with 14 bases left in between. CDR3 amino acids: CASSYRSTGVTEAFF. CDR3 DNA: TGTGCCAGCAGTTACCGTTCGACGGGGGTCACTGAAGCTTTCTTT.

The chain links TRBV19 to TRBJ2-6; 8 bases line up with TRBD2. Germline V gene lookup returns CDR1 LNHDA and CDR2 SQIVND (reference sequence). This CDR3 is 15 amino acids long. Unmatched junction bases numbered 2, after V lost 5 bases and J lost 2 bases. CDR3 DNA: TGTGCCAGTAGTCGGGGGGGGGCTGGGGCCAACGTCCTGACTTTC. Residues: CASSRGGAGANVLTF. Variable domain in full (rest from reference TRBV19 and TRBJ2-6): DGGITQSPKYLFRKEGQNVTLSCEQNLNHDAMYWYRQDPGQGLRLIYYSQIVNDFQKGDIAEGYSVSREKKESFPLTVTSAQKNPTAFYLCASSRGGAGANVLTFGAGSRLTVL.

This clone was counted only a few times. CDR3 amino acids: CASSFQHVSGANVLTF. DNA of the CDR3: TGTGCCAGCAGTTTTCAACACGTCTCTGGGGCCAACGTCCTGACTTTC. The V and J genes are TRBV28 and TRBJ2-6, with D uncertain. This CDR3 is built from 16 residues. V gave up 3 bases and J gave up 0 bases, with 9 bases separating them. Germline V gives CDR1 MDHEN, CDR2 SYDVKM.

J is TRBJ1-2 and V is TRBV19; TRBD1 might be the D (5 bases). This CDR3 has 11 residues. The germline V gene encodes CDR1 LNHDA and CDR2 SQIVND (reference sequence). Trimming left V 3 bases short and J 9 bases short, with 8 bases between. The DNA of the CDR3 is TGTGCCAGTAGTATGGGGCGGAGCTACACCTTC. It encodes CASSMGRSYTF.

The J gene is TRBJ2-7, the V gene TRBV7-2; 11 nucleotides line up with TRBD2. The CDR3 runs 15 residues. Losses at the gene ends were 5 bases for V and 5 bases for J; bases not matched to a gene: 8. The germline gives CDR1 SGHTA, CDR2 FQGNSA. CDR3 nucleotides: TGTGCCAGCAGCCTGACTAGCGGGATCGGCCACGAGCAGTACTTC. Protein product: CASSLTSGIGHEQYF.

The rearrangement links TRBV6-5 to TRBJ1-1; D remains unclear. Germline loops: CDR1 MNHEY, CDR2 SVGAGI. CDR3 length: 16 residues. V was cut by 0 bases and J by 1 base, with 12 bases left in between. The CDR3 nucleotides read TGTGCCAGCAGTTACTCGCGAGCGGGTCAGAACACTGAAGCTTTCTTT. This codes for CASSYSRAGQNTEAFF.

The chain joins TRBV6-5 to TRBJ2-1, with 8 bases identical to TRBD2. This CDR3 has 13 residues. The germline gives CDR1 MNHEY, CDR2 SVGAGI. V lost 8 bases and J lost 6; bases outside the gene matches: 6. CDR3: CASSKLAANEQFF. The CDR3 DNA reads TGTGCCAGCTCCAAACTAGCGGCCAATGAGCAGTTCTTC.